This T cell receptor (beta chain) originates from a study of Ad26.COV2.S vaccination and SARS-CoV-2 variants. Study conclusions and caveats: Substantial breadth was reportedly displayed by spike-specific CD8+ and CD4+ T cell responses after vaccination. Relative to placebo recipients, vaccine recipients exhibited elevated spike-specific TCR breadth. Placebo and vaccine recipients had non-spike TCR breadth that was similar.

Produced via immunoSEQ multiplex PCR; TCRdb's table is partial and in-frame only. Altogether about 350,000 clones are present, about 91% being singletons, with the ten largest covering around 4%. Trimming at V came to 5 bases and at J to 7 bases, leaving 3 bases not matched to a gene. Germline CDR1 and CDR2: MNHEY and SMNVEV (reference sequence). This CDR3 contains 14 residues. A word on this clone: Antigen: not known.

The clonotype comes from a human donor who had recovered from COVID-19. Sequenced here: peripheral blood, sampled after recovery from COVID-19. The V and J genes are TRBV27 and TRBJ2-1, with 12 bases fitting TRBD2. This CDR3 reads CASSGLAGGNEQFF. The CDR3, as DNA: TGTGCCAGCAGTGGGCTAGCGGGGGGGAATGAGCAGTTCTTC.